This entry concerns a single TCR beta chain. A multiplex PCR containing 32 V primers and 13 J primers was used to amplify TCR beta CDR3. TCRdb re-analysed the multiplex PCR reads in MiXCR, keeping a single row per CDR3 protein. The table has 9,500 to 13,000 distinct CDR3 sequences, about 31% seen once. The entry originates in a study of immune heterogeneity within non-small cell lung tumors. Per sample, 450 to 600 ng of bulk tumor genomic DNA was the template used. Several biopsies were spaced far apart within each primary tumor and obtained as surgery took place. Undergoing curative surgery were patients whose non-small cell lung cancer was untreated and newly diagnosed. Germline V gene lookup returns CDR1 MGHRA and CDR2 YSYEKL. With 1 base clipped from V and 2 bases from J, the junction kept 6 bases outside the gene matches. CDR3 length equals 18 residues.

The source is a woman aged 45-65 years with non-small cell lung cancer. The J gene is TRBJ2-3, the V gene TRBV4-1; TRBD2 aligns across 13 bases. The sample taken for sequencing was lung tumor tissue. The CDR3: CASSQGLAGGGHTDTQYF. The CDR3 DNA is TGCGCCAGCAGCCAAGGACTAGCGGGAGGAGGGCACACAGATACGCAGTATTTT.